The next 17 T cell receptor beta chains were all read from a single sample in a study of blood T cell repertoires in COVID-19. Profiling relied on immunoSEQ multiplex PCR, and the TCRdb table lists in-frame clones only, not all of them. The sample has 160,000 or so clones; just over 90% are singletons. Sequencing used peripheral blood. These receptors were obtained from a woman aged 60 to 75 with COVID-19, enrolled during active disease.

This chain connects TRBV5-5 to TRBJ2-5; 10 bases are a match to TRBD1. The V and J ends lost 6 bases and 5 bases, in that order; junction bases with no gene match: 7. The CDR3 runs to 14 residues. Germline V gene data show CDR1 as SGHKS and CDR2 as YYEKEE (reference sequence). The CDR3 DNA follows: TGTGCCAGCACCCTGACAGGGGGCCGGGAGACCCAGTACTTC. It translates to CASTLTGGRETQYF.

The sample holds one count of this clone. The rearrangement joins TRBV6-4 to TRBJ1-5, with D uncertain. Germline V gives CDR1 MRHNA, CDR2 SNTAGT. The CDR3 spans 13 residues. The V and J ends lost 6 bases and 6 bases respectively, with 12 bases between them. CDR3 nucleotides: TGTGCCAGCAGCCCGGACCGGGGTCAGCCCCAGCATTTT. Translating it yields CASSPDRGQPQHF.

V usage is TRBV19 and J usage is TRBJ1-3, with 7 bases that match TRBD1. V was clipped by 3 bases and J by 4 bases; unmatched bases: 6. Germline V gives CDR1 LNHDA, CDR2 SQIVND (reference sequence). This CDR3 is 15 amino acids long. The CDR3 nucleotides read TGTGCCAGTAGTATGACAGGGTCAAGCGGAAACACCATATATTTT. Amino acid sequence: CASSMTGSSGNTIYF.

The CDR3 spells CASSLAGPNYGYTF. Here the CDR3 DNA reads TGTGCCAGCAGTTTGGCAGGGCCCAACTATGGCTACACCTTC. The chain has TRBV28 and TRBJ1-2; D might be TRBD1 (5 bases). Germline lookup yields CDR1 MDHEN and CDR2 SYDVKM. The ends were cut back, 3 bases at V and 2 bases at J, with 10 bases in the middle. The length of the CDR3 is 14 residues.

This clone occurred once. The chain combines TRBV5-1 with TRBJ1-5; D is possibly TRBD1 (5 bases). The germline V gene encodes CDR1 SGHRS and CDR2 YFSETQ. The CDR3 spans 15 residues. The V end was cut by 4 bases, the J end by 3 bases, with 14 bases between. The CDR3 loop is CASSPQGRANQPQHF. The CDR3 nucleotides are TGCGCCAGCAGCCCGCAGGGCAGGGCCAATCAGCCCCAGCATTTT.

The genes are TRBV19 and TRBJ1-6; 8 bases line up with TRBD1. Germline V gene lookup returns CDR1 LNHDA and CDR2 SQIVND (reference sequence). Germline trimming cut 0 bases from V and 8 bases from J; bases unmatched to any gene: 12. The CDR3 has 18 amino acids. CDR3 DNA sequence: TGTGCCAGTAGTATAGATCTATCCGGGTCAGGGGGCCATTCACCCCTCCACTTT. Amino acids: CASSIDLSGSGGHSPLHF.

In its sample, this clone was seen a few times. The V call is TRBV3-1 (or the pseudogene TRBV3-2), the J call TRBJ1-3; D perhaps matches TRBD1 (5 bases). Trimming shortened V by 0 bases and J by 2 bases, and 8 bases separated the two germline ends. The CDR3 spans 15 residues. Germline CDR1 LGHDT, CDR2 YNNKEL (reference sequence). The chain's CDR3 is CASSQDWGAGNTIYF. In nucleotides, the CDR3 is TGTGCCAGCAGCCAAGACTGGGGGGCTGGAAACACCATATATTTT.

This chain uses TRBV7-2 with TRBJ2-1; 9 positions agree with TRBD2. V gave up 1 base and J gave up 5 bases; unmatched junction bases: 6. The CDR3 has 16 residues. CDR1 and CDR2 from the germline V gene are SGHTA and FQGNSA. CDR3 sequence: CASSLGRGLANNEQFF. The DNA for the CDR3 is TGTGCCAGCAGCTTAGGGCGGGGACTAGCAAACAATGAGCAGTTCTTC.

This clone was detected only once. This chain joins TRBV7-8 and TRBJ1-5, with D perhaps TRBD1 (5 bases). V dropped 1 base and J dropped 4 bases, with 11 bases sitting between them. Germline V gene sequence: CDR1 SGHVS, CDR2 FQNEAQ. This CDR3 is 15 amino acids long. The CDR3 reads CASSLGGESNQPQHF. CDR3 DNA: TGTGCCAGCAGCTTAGGGGGGGAGTCAAATCAGCCCCAGCATTTT.

The genes are TRBV12-3 or TRBV12-4 and TRBJ1-5; no reliable D call. The CDR3 spans 13 residues. V lost 5 bases, J lost 7 bases, and 12 bases lay in between. CDR3 nucleotides: TGTGCCAGCAGTCCCCGGGTTTACCAGCCCCAGCATTTT. Its translation: CASSPRVYQPQHF.

The V gene is TRBV15, the J gene TRBJ1-1; D is perhaps TRBD1 (6 bases). From germline, CDR1 is LNHNV and CDR2 YYDKDF (reference sequence). This CDR3 contains 14 residues. The germline V and J ends were trimmed by 3 bases and 1 base, with 9 bases remaining between them. The CDR3, as DNA: TGTGCCACCAGCAGTAGGACAGCGAACACTGAAGCTTTCTTT. The encoded protein is CATSSRTANTEAFF.

The V and J genes are TRBV27 and TRBJ2-3; no reliable D call. Germline V gives CDR1 MNHEY, CDR2 SMNVEV (reference sequence). The CDR3 totals 12 residues. V lost 8 bases, J lost 6 bases, and 12 bases lay in between. CDR3: CASASVTDTQYF. The CDR3 DNA reads as TGTGCCAGCGCTAGTGTGACCGATACGCAGTATTTT.

The chain employs TRBV7-3 and TRBJ2-7, with 10 bases that match TRBD2. V dropped 5 bases and J dropped 1; count of bases not matched to a gene: 2. The CDR3 covers 14 residues. Germline assignment: CDR1 SGHTA and CDR2 FQGTGA. CDR3 residues: CASSLSGGSYEQYF. DNA of the CDR3: TGTGCCAGCAGCCTTAGCGGGGGGTCCTACGAGCAGTACTTC.

The chain uses TRBV3-1 (or the pseudogene TRBV3-2) and TRBJ1-2; TRBD1 aligns across 8 bases. V shed 5 bases and J 7 bases; nucleotides not matched to a gene: 6. CDR1 is LGHDT, CDR2 YNNKEL, per germline (reference sequence). This CDR3 has 13 residues. Here the CDR3 DNA reads TGTGCCAGCAGCTTGGACAGGGTGAGTGGCTACACCTTC. Its protein product is CASSLDRVSGYTF.

This clone is a singleton in its sample. V is TRBV5-6 and J is TRBJ1-1; no reliable D call. The germline gives CDR1 SGHDT, CDR2 YYEEEE. CDR3 size: 12 residues. V dropped 4 bases and J dropped 5 bases, with 9 bases sitting between them. The CDR3 sequence: CASSRRFTEAFF. Written as DNA, the CDR3 is TGTGCCAGCAGCCGCCGGTTTACTGAAGCTTTCTTT.

In this sample, this clone turned up a few times. The chain couples TRBV29-1 to TRBJ1-1; no firm D call. Trimming cost V 4 bases and J 6 bases, with 9 bases left between them. This CDR3 contains 11 residues. Germline CDR1 and CDR2: SQVTM and ANQGSEA. The CDR3 sequence is CSVARYPEAFF. In DNA form, the CDR3 reads TGCAGCGTTGCTCGCTACCCTGAAGCTTTCTTT. The full variable domain, its missing parts supplied by reference TRBV29-1 and TRBJ1-1, is SAVISQKPSRDICQRGTSLTIQCQVDSQVTMMFWYRQQPGQSLTLIATANQGSEATYESGFVIDKFPISRPNLTFSTLTVSNMSPEDSSIYLCSVARYPEAFFGQGTRLTVV.

The rearrangement joins TRBV7-8 to TRBJ1-1; D might be TRBD1 (5 bases). The CDR3 runs to 15 residues. V was cut by 5 bases and J by 1 base, with 14 bases left in between. Germline CDR1 is SGHVS and CDR2 is FQNEAQ. The CDR3 spells CASSLRGTRNTEAFF. The CDR3 DNA follows: TGTGCCAGCAGCCTAAGGGGAACAAGGAACACTGAAGCTTTCTTT.